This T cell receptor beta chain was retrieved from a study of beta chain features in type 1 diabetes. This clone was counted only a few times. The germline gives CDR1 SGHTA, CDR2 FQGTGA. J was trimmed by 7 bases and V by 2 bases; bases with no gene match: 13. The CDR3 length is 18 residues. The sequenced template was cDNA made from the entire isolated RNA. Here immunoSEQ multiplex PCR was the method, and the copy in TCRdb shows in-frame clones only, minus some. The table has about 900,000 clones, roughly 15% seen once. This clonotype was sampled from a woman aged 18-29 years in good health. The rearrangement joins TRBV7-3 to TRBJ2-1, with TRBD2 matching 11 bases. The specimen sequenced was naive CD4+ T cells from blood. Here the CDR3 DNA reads TGTGCCAGCAGCTTAGCCCCGCTGACTAGCGGGGTGGGGAATGAGCAGTTCTTC. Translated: CASSLAPLTSGVGNEQFF.